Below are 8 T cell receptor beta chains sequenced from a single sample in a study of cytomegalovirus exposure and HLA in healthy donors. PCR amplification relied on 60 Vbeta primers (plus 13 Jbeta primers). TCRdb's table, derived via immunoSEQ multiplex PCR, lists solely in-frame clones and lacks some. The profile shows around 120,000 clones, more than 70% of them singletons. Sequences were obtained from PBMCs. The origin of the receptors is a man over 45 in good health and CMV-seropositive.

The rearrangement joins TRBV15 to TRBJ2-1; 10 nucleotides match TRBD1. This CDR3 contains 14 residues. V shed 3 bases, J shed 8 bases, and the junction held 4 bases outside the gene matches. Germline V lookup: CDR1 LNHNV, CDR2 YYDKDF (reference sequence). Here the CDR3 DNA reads TGTGCCACCAGCAGTGGGACAGGGGCATATGAGCAGTTCTTC. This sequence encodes CATSSGTGAYEQFF. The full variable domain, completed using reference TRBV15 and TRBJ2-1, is DAMVIQNPRYQVTQFGKPVTLSCSQTLNHNVMYWYQQKSSQAPKLLFHYYDKDFNNEADTPDNFQSRRPNTSFCFLDIRSPGLGDTAMYLCATSSGTGAYEQFFGPGTRLTVL.

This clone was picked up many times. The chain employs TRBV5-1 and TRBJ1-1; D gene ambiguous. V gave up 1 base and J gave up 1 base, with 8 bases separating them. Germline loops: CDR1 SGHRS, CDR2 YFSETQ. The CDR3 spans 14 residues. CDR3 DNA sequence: TGCGCCAGCAGCTTGATTACGGGGAACACTGAAGCTTTCTTT. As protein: CASSLITGNTEAFF.

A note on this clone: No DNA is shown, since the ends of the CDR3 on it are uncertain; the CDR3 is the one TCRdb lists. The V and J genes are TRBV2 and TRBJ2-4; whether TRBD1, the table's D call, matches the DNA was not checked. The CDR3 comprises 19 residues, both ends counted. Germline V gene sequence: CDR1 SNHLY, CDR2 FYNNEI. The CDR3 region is CASSGFGSGTGGLRYIQYF.

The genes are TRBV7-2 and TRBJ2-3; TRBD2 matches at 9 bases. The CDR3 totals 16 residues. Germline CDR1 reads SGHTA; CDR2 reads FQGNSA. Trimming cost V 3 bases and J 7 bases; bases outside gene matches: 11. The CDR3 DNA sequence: TGTGCCAGCAGCTTGGGCGGGGGGGTGGTGAGAAATACGCAGTATTTT. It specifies CASSLGGGVVRNTQYF.

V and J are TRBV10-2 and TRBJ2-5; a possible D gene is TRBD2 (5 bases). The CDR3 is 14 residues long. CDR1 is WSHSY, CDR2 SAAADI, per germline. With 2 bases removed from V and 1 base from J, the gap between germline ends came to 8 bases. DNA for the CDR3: TGCGCCAGCAGTGAGGGAGGATTCCAAGAGACCCAGTACTTC. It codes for CASSEGGFQETQYF.

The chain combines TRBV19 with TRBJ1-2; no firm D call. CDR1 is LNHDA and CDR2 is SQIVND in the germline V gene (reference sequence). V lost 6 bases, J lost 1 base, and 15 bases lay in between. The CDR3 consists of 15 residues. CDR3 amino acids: CASRNGLALNYGYTF. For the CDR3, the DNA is TGTGCCAGTAGAAATGGCCTGGCCCTTAACTATGGCTACACCTTC.

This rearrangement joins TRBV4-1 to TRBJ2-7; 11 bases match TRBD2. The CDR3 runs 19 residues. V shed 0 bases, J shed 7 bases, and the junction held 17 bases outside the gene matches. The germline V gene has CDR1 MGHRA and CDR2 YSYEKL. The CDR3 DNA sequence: TGCGCCAGCAGCCAAGACCTAGCGGGAGGATACCTTAAGGAGAGTGAGCAGTACTTC. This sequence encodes CASSQDLAGGYLKESEQYF.

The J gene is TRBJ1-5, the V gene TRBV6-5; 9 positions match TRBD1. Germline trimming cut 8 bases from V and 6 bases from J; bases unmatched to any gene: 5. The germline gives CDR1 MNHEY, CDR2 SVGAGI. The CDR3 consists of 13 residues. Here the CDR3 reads CASGTGLGQPQHF. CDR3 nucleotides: TGTGCCAGCGGGACAGGGCTAGGTCAGCCCCAGCATTTT.